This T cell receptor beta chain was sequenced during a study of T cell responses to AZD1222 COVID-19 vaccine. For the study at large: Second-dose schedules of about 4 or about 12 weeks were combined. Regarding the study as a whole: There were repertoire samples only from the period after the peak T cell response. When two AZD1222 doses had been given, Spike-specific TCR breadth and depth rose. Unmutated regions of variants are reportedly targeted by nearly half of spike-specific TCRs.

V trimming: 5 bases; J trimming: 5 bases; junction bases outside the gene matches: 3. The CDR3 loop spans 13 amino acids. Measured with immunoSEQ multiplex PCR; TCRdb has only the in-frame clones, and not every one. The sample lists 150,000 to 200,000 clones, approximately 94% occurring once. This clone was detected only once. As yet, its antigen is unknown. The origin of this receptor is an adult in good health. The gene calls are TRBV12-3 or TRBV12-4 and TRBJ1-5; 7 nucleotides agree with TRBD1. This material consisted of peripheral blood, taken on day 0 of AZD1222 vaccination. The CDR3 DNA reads TGTGCCAGCAGTCGGCAGGGGGATCAGCCCCAGCATTTT. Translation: CASSRQGDQPQHF.